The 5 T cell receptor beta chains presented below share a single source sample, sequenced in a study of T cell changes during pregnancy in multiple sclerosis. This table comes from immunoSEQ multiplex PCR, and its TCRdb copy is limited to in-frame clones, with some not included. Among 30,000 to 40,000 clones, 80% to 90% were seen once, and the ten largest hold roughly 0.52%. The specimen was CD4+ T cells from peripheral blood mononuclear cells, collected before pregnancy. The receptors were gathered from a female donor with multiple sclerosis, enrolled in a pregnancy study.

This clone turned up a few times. CDR3 region: CASSLRGQSSPQHF. The CDR3 DNA follows: TGTGCCAGCAGCTTGCGGGGACAGAGCTCGCCCCAGCATTTT. The chain joins TRBV7-2 to TRBJ1-5; 7 bases are a match to TRBD1. Losses at the gene ends were 3 bases for V and 9 bases for J; bases not matched to a gene: 8. Per the germline V gene, CDR1 is SGHTA and CDR2 is FQGNSA. The CDR3 has 14 amino acids.

CDR3 sequence reads: CASSIVRTSGTYTDTQYF. The CDR3 DNA reads TGTGCCAGTAGTATAGTTCGCACCTCGGGAACCTACACAGATACGCAGTATTTT. This chain connects TRBV19 to TRBJ2-3; D is possibly TRBD2 (5 bases). V was clipped by 1 base and J by 2 bases, with 19 bases between them. There are 18 residues in the CDR3. From germline, CDR1 is LNHDA and CDR2 SQIVND (reference sequence).

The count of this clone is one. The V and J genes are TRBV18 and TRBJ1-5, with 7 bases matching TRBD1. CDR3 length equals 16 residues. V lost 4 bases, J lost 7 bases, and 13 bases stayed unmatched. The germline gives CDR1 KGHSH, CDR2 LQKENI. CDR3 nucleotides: TGTGCCAGCTCACAAACACAGGGGCCTCTGGGACAGCCCCAGCATTTT. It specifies CASSQTQGPLGQPQHF.

CDR3 nucleotides: TGTGCCAGCTCACCGGCCAGCGGGTTTTTTTTTAACTATGGCTACACCTTC. Protein: CASSPASGFFFNYGYTF. This chain uses TRBV18 with TRBJ1-2, with no clear D. Germline CDR1 KGHSH, CDR2 LQKENI. Trimming took 3 bases from V and 1 from J, leaving 18 bases between them. This CDR3 comprises 17 residues.

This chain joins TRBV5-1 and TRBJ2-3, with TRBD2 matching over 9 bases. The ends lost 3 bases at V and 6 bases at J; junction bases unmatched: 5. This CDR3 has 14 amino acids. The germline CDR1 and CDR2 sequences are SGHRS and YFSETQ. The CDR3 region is CASSWGLAVDTQYF. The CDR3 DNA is TGCGCCAGCAGCTGGGGACTAGCAGTGGATACGCAGTATTTT.